These 18 T cell receptor beta chains were all obtained from the same sample, sequenced in a study of T cells after somatic rescue of genetic block. Sequencing used immunoSEQ multiplex PCR; TCRdb keeps in-frame clones, though not all of them. The profile shows 9,500 to 14,000 clones, approximately 72% of them singletons. The sample comprised peripheral blood mononuclear cells (PBMCs). Receptors were obtained from a boy younger than 18.

The chain is built from TRBV27 and TRBJ2-4; 8 bases line up with TRBD1. Trimming took 4 bases from V and 7 from J; bases not matched to a gene: 18. Germline V gene lookup returns CDR1 MNHEY and CDR2 SMNVEV (reference sequence). CDR3 size: 18 residues. The CDR3 spells CASSSWTGRGVGQNIQYF. CDR3 coding DNA: TGTGCCAGCAGTTCCTGGACAGGGCGAGGGGTTGGCCAGAACATTCAGTACTTC.

CDR3 bases: TGCAGCGTTGCCGGCTACAGGGGGGGGTATGGTGAAGCTTTCTTT. The encoded protein is CSVAGYRGGYGEAFF. The chain has TRBV29-1 and TRBJ1-1; 8 bases are a match to TRBD1. The CDR3 has 15 amino acids. Looked up from germline, CDR1 is SQVTM and CDR2 is ANQGSEA. Trimming at V came to 4 bases and at J to 7 bases, leaving 14 bases not matched to a gene.

The chain employs TRBV2 and TRBJ2-3, with D possibly matching TRBD2 (6 bases). The V end was cut by 5 bases, the J end by 2 bases, with 11 bases between. There are 14 residues in the CDR3. Germline-derived CDR1 and CDR2 are SNHLY and FYNNEI. CDR3: CASSWGLLTDTQYF. CDR3 nucleotide sequence: TGTGCCAGCAGTTGGGGACTTCTCACAGATACGCAGTATTTT.

This clone was counted a single time. J is TRBJ2-3 and V is TRBV6-5; the D gene is possibly TRBD1 (6 bases). Germline V lookup: CDR1 MNHEY, CDR2 SVGAGI. V shed 8 bases and J shed 5 bases, with 14 bases lying between them. The length of the CDR3 is 13 residues. Written as DNA, the CDR3 is TGTGCCAGCGGGGGCTCCTTTGGAGATACGCAGTATTTT. Translating gives CASGGSFGDTQYF.

The rearrangement links TRBV6-1 to TRBJ2-5; D remains unclear. Germline CDR1 is MNHNS and CDR2 is SASEGT. Trimming removed 7 bases at V and 1 base at J, with 13 bases between. The CDR3 loop spans 14 amino acids. CDR3 bases: TGTGCCAGCACCAAAGGGTGGTCCCAAGAGACCCAGTACTTC. This encodes CASTKGWSQETQYF.

This clone was counted once. The chain has TRBV5-4 and TRBJ2-7, with D maybe TRBD2 (6 bases). Germline CDR1 SGHNT, CDR2 YYREEE (reference sequence). Trimming cost V 5 bases and J 11 bases, with 26 bases left between them. The CDR3 has 15 amino acids. CDR3 sequence: CASRRWDPAGSGEYF. CDR3 nucleotide sequence: TGTGCCAGCAGACGATGGGACCCGGCAGGGTCGGGAGAGTACTTC.

In its sample, this clone was seen once. This chain uses TRBV14 with TRBJ2-1; D is tentatively TRBD1 or TRBD2 (5 bases each). Trimming pared 0 bases from V and 2 bases from J, leaving 14 bases between. Germline V gene data show CDR1 as SGHDN and CDR2 as FVKESK. The CDR3 runs to 17 residues. CDR3 amino acids: CASSQEFGDPTYNEQFF. CDR3 in DNA: TGTGCCAGCAGCCAAGAGTTCGGGGACCCCACCTACAATGAGCAGTTCTTC.

This chain links TRBV29-1 with TRBJ2-1; 8 bases fit TRBD1. The CDR3 spans 17 residues. After removal of 3 bases from V and 0 bases from J, the junction contained 10 bases not matched to a gene. Germline lookup yields CDR1 SQVTM and CDR2 ANQGSEA. CDR3 sequence reads: CSVDFPLGQASYNEQFF. CDR3 DNA sequence: TGCAGCGTTGATTTCCCCTTGGGACAGGCCTCCTACAATGAGCAGTTCTTC.

This clone was recorded only once. This chain joins TRBV7-2 and TRBJ1-6; D unclear. The CDR3 consists of 14 residues. CDR1 is SGHTA, CDR2 FQGNSA, per germline. Trimming shortened V by 5 bases and J by 7 bases, and 12 bases separated the two germline ends. The CDR3 spells CASSELFPNSPLHF. The DNA of the CDR3 is TGTGCCAGCAGCGAACTCTTCCCGAATTCACCCCTCCACTTT. The full variable domain, its missing parts supplied by reference TRBV7-2 and TRBJ1-6, is GAGVSQSPSNKVTEKGKDVELRCDPISGHTALYWYRQSLGQGLEFLIYFQGNSAPDKSGLPSDRFSAERTGGSVSTLTIQRTQQEDSAVYLCASSELFPNSPLHFGNGTRLTVT.

This chain links TRBV7-2 with TRBJ2-3; D remains ambiguous. Germline lookup yields CDR1 SGHTA and CDR2 FQGNSA. Trimming cost V 1 base and J 4 bases, with 3 bases left between them. This CDR3 contains 12 residues. CDR3 residues: CASSLDADTQYF. CDR3 DNA: TGTGCCAGCAGCTTAGACGCAGATACGCAGTATTTT.

This clone was recorded a few times. The gene calls are TRBV15 and TRBJ1-5; TRBD1 is a possible D gene (5 bases). Deletions cut 0 bases from V and 7 bases from J, with 13 bases between. Germline V gives CDR1 LNHNV, CDR2 YYDKDF (reference sequence). The CDR3 is made up of 15 amino acids. This CDR3 is CATSRDSGGLQPQHF. The CDR3 DNA sequence: TGTGCCACCAGCAGAGATTCGGGGGGTTTGCAGCCCCAGCATTTT. Supplemented by reference TRBV15 and TRBJ1-5, the full variable domain reads DAMVIQNPRYQVTQFGKPVTLSCSQTLNHNVMYWYQQKSSQAPKLLFHYYDKDFNNEADTPDNFQSRRPNTSFCFLDIRSPGLGDTAMYLCATSRDSGGLQPQHFGDGTRLSIL.

The rearrangement links TRBV4-3 to TRBJ2-7; D is possibly TRBD1 (5 bases). The germline V gene encodes CDR1 LGHNA and CDR2 YSLEER. The length of the CDR3 is 14 residues. Deletions cut 4 bases from V and 4 bases from J, with 14 bases between. CDR3 coding DNA: TGCGCCAGCAGCCCTCGAAAGGGGCGGTACGAGCAGTACTTC. Its translation: CASSPRKGRYEQYF.

This clone has only a few counts. The chain is built from TRBV13 and TRBJ2-7; either TRBD1 or TRBD2 may fit D (6 bases each). The CDR3 length is 16 residues. Germline V gene sequence: CDR1 PRHDT, CDR2 FYEKMQ (reference sequence). V was pared by 5 bases and J by 2 bases, with 19 bases between. CDR3 coding DNA: TGTGCCAGCAGCCCAAGAGGGGGGCGAGAAGCCTACGAGCAGTACTTC. It translates to CASSPRGGREAYEQYF.

The chain links TRBV23-1 to TRBJ1-6; D call uncertain. TRBV23-1 is an open reading frame whose function is uncertain. CDR3 size: 18 residues. The ends were cut back, 0 bases at V and 7 bases at J, with 19 bases in the middle. The CDR3 sequence: CASSQSGRPIAGNSPLHF. The CDR3 region has the DNA TGCGCCAGCAGTCAATCGGGCAGGCCAATAGCAGGCAATTCACCCCTCCACTTT.

The chain uses TRBV11-3 and TRBJ1-1; 7 bases match TRBD1. The length of the CDR3 is 13 residues. From germline, CDR1 is SGHNT and CDR2 YENEEA. After removal of 5 bases from V and 4 bases from J, the junction contained 4 bases not matched to a gene. The CDR3 DNA reads as TGTGCCAGCAGCCTAGCAGGGGGCACTGAAGCTTTCTTT. Translating it yields CASSLAGGTEAFF. The full variable domain, completed using reference TRBV11-3 and TRBJ1-1, is EAGVVQSPRYKIIEKKQPVAFWCNPISGHNTLYWYLQNLGQGPELLIRYENEEAVDDSQLPKDRFSAERLKGVDSTLKIQPAELGDSAVYLCASSLAGGTEAFFGQGTRLTVV.

V gene TRBV5-1 combines with J gene TRBJ2-7; D is ambiguous. Per the germline V gene, CDR1 is SGHRS and CDR2 is YFSETQ. The CDR3 is made up of 15 amino acids. V shed 0 bases and J shed 3 bases, with 13 bases lying between them. CDR3 amino acids: CASSLGSQKDYEQYF. In DNA form, the CDR3 reads TGCGCCAGCAGCTTGGGGAGCCAGAAGGACTACGAGCAGTACTTC.

The V and J genes are TRBV2 and TRBJ2-1; TRBD1 or TRBD2 may be the D gene (5 bases each). Germline CDR1 and CDR2: SNHLY and FYNNEI. CDR3 length: 13 residues. V was cut by 5 bases and J by 4 bases, with 9 bases left in between. CDR3 in DNA: TGTGCCAGCAGTAGGGACCGTTACAATGAGCAGTTCTTC. This gives the protein CASSRDRYNEQFF. The full variable domain, completed using reference TRBV2 and TRBJ2-1, is EPEVTQTPSHQVTQMGQEVILRCVPISNHLYFYWYRQILGQKVEFLVSFYNNEISEKSEIFDDQFSVERPDGSNFTLKIRSTKLEDSAMYFCASSRDRYNEQFFGPGTRLTVL.

Concerning this clone: The junction departs from germline at one end; a sequencing error may be responsible. The V and J genes are TRBV10-3 and TRBJ2-3; 7 bases are a match to TRBD1. CDR1 is ENHRY and CDR2 is SYGVKD in the germline V gene. The CDR3 spans 14 residues. The CDR3 sequence: CAIKGYRGADTQYF. The CDR3, as DNA: TGTGCTATCAAAGGTTACAGGGGCGCAGATACGCAGTATTTT.